Sequencing of this T cell receptor beta chain was carried out in a study of a mutant IDH1 vaccine in newly diagnosed glioma. Study-level information: Earlier therapy was either radiotherapy, temozolomide, or both, and most got both.

TCRdb's copy holds only in-frame clones and misses some; the assay was immunoSEQ multiplex PCR. Altogether about 16,000 clones are present, around 95% being singletons, with the ten largest covering around 3.5%. As for time point: baseline, week 1 (first vaccination visit). Described treatment: pre-vaccination baseline after standard-of-care therapy. Donors harbored newly found WHO grade 3 or 4 IDH1-mutant, ATRX-lost astrocytomas. Germline assignment: CDR1 MNHEY and CDR2 SMNVEV (reference sequence). The CDR3 has 14 amino acids. V lost 4 bases to trimming and J lost 4 bases, with 13 bases between them.

Sequencing used peripheral blood mononuclear cells (PBMCs), obtained from a glioma patient treated with radiotherapy, temozolomide or both. The receptor was derived from a woman aged 18-29 years with glioma. Some clones in this sample may be carry-over from other donors' samples. The genes are TRBV27 and TRBJ1-1; possible D gene TRBD1, 6 bases. The CDR3, as DNA: TGTGCCAGCAGTTACCTACAGGGCGGCACTGAAGCTTTCTTT. Its protein is CASSYLQGGTEAFF.